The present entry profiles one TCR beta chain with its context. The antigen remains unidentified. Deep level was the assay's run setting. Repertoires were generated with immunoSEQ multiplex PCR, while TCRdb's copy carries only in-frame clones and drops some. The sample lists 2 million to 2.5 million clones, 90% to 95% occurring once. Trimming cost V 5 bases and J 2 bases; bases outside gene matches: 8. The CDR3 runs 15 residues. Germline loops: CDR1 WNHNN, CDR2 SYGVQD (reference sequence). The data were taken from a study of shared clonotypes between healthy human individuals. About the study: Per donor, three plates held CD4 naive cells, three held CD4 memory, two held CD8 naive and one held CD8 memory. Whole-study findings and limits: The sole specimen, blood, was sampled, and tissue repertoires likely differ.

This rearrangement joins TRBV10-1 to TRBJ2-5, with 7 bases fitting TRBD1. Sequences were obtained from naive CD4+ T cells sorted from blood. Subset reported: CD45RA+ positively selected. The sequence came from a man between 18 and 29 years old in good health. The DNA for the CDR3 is TGCGCCAGCAGTCTAAAACAGGGGATTCAAGAGACCCAGTACTTC. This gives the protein CASSLKQGIQETQYF.